The clone carrying this T cell receptor beta chain was seen a handful of times. These data come from a study of molecular identifiers for immune sequencing clone quantification. The germline V gene has CDR1 MNHEY and CDR2 SMNVEV (reference sequence). Trimming took off 8 bases at V and 0 bases at J, with 15 bases between the two ends. This CDR3 region has 15 residues. TCRdb redid the calling of the PCR reads with MiXCR, one entry per CDR3 protein. This sample carries a few hundred thousand distinct CDR3 sequences, about 22% of them seen once, and the ten largest clones take 0.7% to 0.95%. A CD8+CD4-CCR7+CD45RA+ gate was used to sort naive CD8 T cells.

This receptor was identified in a human donor in good health. Some libraries in this study had Jurkat cell RNA spiked in. Sequenced material: naive CD8+ T cells from blood, with Jurkat cell RNA spiked in. Subset specified: FACS-sorted CD8+CD4-CCR7+CD45RA+ naive T cells. The chain carries TRBV27 and TRBJ2-3; tentative D call: TRBD2 (6 bases). CDR3 DNA: TGTGCCAGCGTAACGGGAGCCGGAAGCACAGATACGCAGTATTTT. It yields the protein CASVTGAGSTDTQYF.